This TCR beta chain was retrieved from a study of T cell responses to AZD1222 COVID-19 vaccine. Germline V gene data show CDR1 as KGHDR and CDR2 as SFDVKD. This CDR3 region has 13 residues. V lost 9 bases, J lost 4 bases, and 11 bases lay in between. Clones were sequenced by immunoSEQ multiplex PCR, and TCRdb holds only the in-frame ones, with some missing. The data show under 150,000 clones, with over 85% seen just once and more than 0.95% held by the top ten. This rearrangement joins TRBV24-1 to TRBJ2-2; D is unclear. The receptor was derived from an adult who received the AZD1222 COVID-19 vaccine. The sample in question was peripheral blood, obtained 28 days after the second AZD1222 dose. The CDR3 reads CATGPGFTGELFF. The CDR3 nucleotides read TGTGCCACCGGACCGGGTTTCACCGGGGAGCTGTTTTTT.